This T cell receptor (beta chain) was captured by sequencing in a study of T cell changes during pregnancy in multiple sclerosis. Libraries were prepared by immunoSEQ multiplex PCR; TCRdb keeps only in-frame clonotypes and omits some of them. The sample yields around 100,000 clones, almost 95% seen once. Sequencing was performed on peripheral blood, taken after pregnancy. This receptor was obtained from a female donor with multiple sclerosis, enrolled in a pregnancy study.

The CDR3 DNA reads TGTGCCATCAAACCAGCGGGGAGGGATGAGCAGTTCTTC. As protein: CAIKPAGRDEQFF. V is TRBV10-3 and J is TRBJ2-1, with 7 positions matching TRBD2. The ends lost 7 bases at V and 8 bases at J; junction bases unmatched: 8. Per the germline V gene, CDR1 is ENHRY and CDR2 is SYGVKD. The CDR3 spans 13 residues.